This TCR beta chain was found in a study of control samples from healthy donors and cancer patients. A remark on this clone: The conserved phenylalanine or tryptophan normally closing the CDR3 is absent here, so this likely arose from a read error. Because the CDR3's place on the DNA is in doubt, the DNA is left out and the CDR3 is given as listed by TCRdb.

Germline loops: CDR1 SGHRS, CDR2 YFSETQ. The CDR3 length equals 10 residues, ends included. Measured with immunoSEQ multiplex PCR; TCRdb has only the in-frame clones, and not every one. The sample holds around 150,000 clones; about 90% are singletons and the top ten take 12%. Sequencing input: blood. This sequence joins TRBV5-1 and TRBJ2-3; the DNA was not used to check the table's D call, TRBD2. The TCR originated in a man in his thirties or forties in good health. CDR3 sequence: CASSSPRLQC.